The subject of this entry is one T cell receptor (beta chain). Antigen: not known. In the same sample, other DNA sequences code for this CDR3. These data originate in a study of cytomegalovirus exposure and HLA in healthy donors. Study-level background: The roughly 130 validation repertoires used the same platform as the approximately 670 first-cohort repertoires (as reported by a later analysis).

Overall study results and limits: Specificity for CMV antigens was confirmed in vitro for three of the CMV-associated chains. Reported results showed that the classifier diagnosed cytomegalovirus status with high specificity and sensitivity. Among TCR sequences, most were rare, though some public TCRs appeared in many donors.

The data were produced by immunoSEQ multiplex PCR, yet TCRdb's version contains in-frame clones alone and is incomplete. The data contain 150,000 to 200,000 clones, about four fifths of them seen just once; the ten biggest clones take up roughly 10%. V was cut by 6 bases and J by 0 bases, with 5 bases left in between. The CDR3 is 12 residues long. Germline V gene sequence: CDR1 MDHEN, CDR2 SYDVKM. Sequenced sample: PBMCs. The receptor's source is a man aged 25-45 years in good health and CMV-seropositive. The V call is TRBV28, the J call TRBJ1-1; D is unresolved. CDR3 region: CASRTLNTEAFF. The CDR3 DNA reads as TGTGCCAGCAGAACACTGAACACTGAAGCTTTCTTT.